These 4 T cell receptor beta chains originate from one sample sequenced in a study of shared clonotypes between healthy human individuals. Assay: immunoSEQ multiplex PCR; the TCRdb copy retains only in-frame clones and omits some. The repertoire consists of 850,000 to 1,100,000 clones, with about 80% occurring once and the leading ten covering almost 0.9%. Sequencing was done on a sample of memory CD4+ T cells from PBMCs. The subset: CD45RA-negative fraction. These receptors were obtained from a man between 18 and 29 years old in good health. Some clones in this sample may be carry-over from other donors' samples.

The rearrangement uses TRBV10-3 and TRBJ2-3; possible D gene TRBD1, 6 bases. The V gene's germline CDR1 is ENHRY and CDR2 SYGVKD. V lost 8 bases and J lost 2, with 8 bases in between. CDR3 size: 12 residues. The CDR3 DNA follows: TGTGCCATCGGACAGTCCACAGATACGCAGTATTTT. Translated: CAIGQSTDTQYF.

The chain couples TRBV6-1 to TRBJ2-7; tentatively, D is TRBD2 (6 bases). V was shortened by 0 bases and J by 3 bases, with 12 bases between the two germline ends. This CDR3 is built from 15 residues. Germline V gene sequence: CDR1 MNHNS, CDR2 SASEGT. The CDR3 DNA is TGTGCCAGCAGTGAAGCTAGCGGAGGCCTCTACGAGCAGTACTTC. This encodes CASSEASGGLYEQYF.

The chain couples TRBV27 to TRBJ1-3, with D hard to call. V was shortened by 6 bases and J by 1 base, with 13 bases between the two germline ends. Germline loops: CDR1 MNHEY, CDR2 SMNVEV (reference sequence). This CDR3 is built from 15 residues. The CDR3, as DNA: TGTGCCAGCAGGTCGGGCAGCGTTTCTGGAAACACCATATATTTT. This gives the protein CASRSGSVSGNTIYF.

CDR3 loop: CASSSAGGDSFYGYTF. The DNA for the CDR3 is TGCGCCAGCAGCTCCGCCGGGGGGGACAGCTTCTATGGCTACACCTTC. This rearrangement joins TRBV5-1 to TRBJ1-2; 7 nucleotides align to TRBD1. V was pared by 3 bases and J by 4 bases, with 12 bases of the junction left unmatched. The germline V gene encodes CDR1 SGHRS and CDR2 YFSETQ. This CDR3 spans 16 amino acids.